The 14 T cell receptor beta chains presented below share a single source sample, sequenced in a study of blood T cell repertoires in COVID-19. Assay: immunoSEQ multiplex PCR; the TCRdb copy retains only in-frame clones and omits some. The sample shows more than 100,000 clones, more than 75% of them seen only once. Sequences were obtained from peripheral blood. The receptors originated from a human donor in a cohort sampled during active COVID-19.

This clone was detected only once. CDR3 residues: CSVQPSGGGTDTQYF. The CDR3 nucleotides are TGCAGCGTACAACCTTCCGGCGGGGGCACAGATACGCAGTATTTT. The chain carries TRBV29-1 and TRBJ2-3; tentatively, D is TRBD2 (6 bases). Germline assignment: CDR1 SQVTM and CDR2 ANQGSEA. The V and J ends lost 6 bases and 1 base respectively, with 17 bases between them. The CDR3 extends over 15 amino acids.

This chain links TRBV4-1 with TRBJ2-5, with 9 bases aligning to TRBD1. The germline V gene has CDR1 MGHRA and CDR2 YSYEKL. The V segment lost 6 bases and the J segment 5 bases; nucleotides outside the gene matches: 16. The CDR3 is 17 amino acids. The CDR3 here is CASRKSLGPGQGETQYF. As DNA, the CDR3 is TGCGCCAGCAGAAAATCCTTGGGTCCGGGACAGGGCGAGACCCAGTACTTC.

The chain combines TRBV9 with TRBJ2-5; 12 bases are a match to TRBD2. Losses at the gene ends were 1 base for V and 4 bases for J; bases not matched to a gene: 2. Per the germline V gene, CDR1 is SGDLS and CDR2 is YYNGEE. The CDR3 spans 15 residues. The CDR3 is CASSVLAGGPETQYF. The CDR3 DNA follows: TGTGCCAGCAGCGTACTAGCGGGAGGGCCAGAGACCCAGTACTTC.

The chain couples TRBV10-1 to TRBJ2-1; 16 bases match TRBD2. Looked up from germline, CDR1 is WNHNN and CDR2 is SYGVQD (reference sequence). V lost 5 bases to trimming and J lost 4 bases; unmatched junction nucleotides: 11. CDR3 length: 19 residues. The CDR3 region is CASSSGTSGGARRYNEQFF. The CDR3 DNA follows: TGCGCCAGCAGTTCCGGGACTAGCGGGGGGGCCCGCCGGTACAATGAGCAGTTCTTC.

V gene TRBV9 combines with J gene TRBJ2-3, with D possibly matching TRBD1 (5 bases). Germline V CDR1 and CDR2: SGDLS, YYNGEE. V dropped 0 bases and J dropped 4 bases, with 21 bases sitting between them. This CDR3 contains 18 residues. Written as DNA, the CDR3 is TGTGCCAGCAGCGTAGACGAGGCAGGGTATGCTGTAGCAGATACGCAGTATTTT. The encoded protein is CASSVDEAGYAVADTQYF.

This chain connects TRBV6-4 to TRBJ2-3, with 11 bases that match TRBD2. CDR1 MRHNA and CDR2 SNTAGT come from the germline V gene. J gave up 4 bases and V 8 bases, and 8 bases lay outside the gene matches. The CDR3 is 15 amino acids. The CDR3 protein is CASRRTSGFSDTQYF. The CDR3 DNA follows: TGTGCCAGCCGTCGGACTAGCGGGTTTTCAGATACGCAGTATTTT.

V usage is TRBV4-1 and J usage is TRBJ1-5; 9 bases are shared with TRBD1. Germline V gene sequence: CDR1 MGHRA, CDR2 YSYEKL. CDR3 size: 17 residues. Unmatched junction bases numbered 7, after V lost 1 base and J lost 3 bases. For the CDR3, the DNA is TGCGCCAGCAGCCAAGGGGTTACAGGGGGCTTCAATCAGCCCCAGCATTTT. Translation gives CASSQGVTGGFNQPQHF.

V gene TRBV19 combines with J gene TRBJ1-4; weak D call: TRBD1 (6 bases). Germline loops: CDR1 LNHDA, CDR2 SQIVND (reference sequence). CDR3 length equals 15 residues. V lost 6 bases, J lost 7 bases, and 18 bases lay in between. The CDR3 sequence: CASSPRGGQGEKLFF. The CDR3 DNA reads TGTGCCAGTAGCCCTAGGGGGGGCCAGGGTGAAAAACTGTTTTTT.

V is TRBV19 and J is TRBJ1-1; D possibly corresponds to TRBD1 (6 bases). The V and J ends lost 5 bases and 3 bases respectively, with 7 bases between them. The length of the CDR3 is 12 residues. Per the germline V gene, CDR1 is LNHDA and CDR2 is SQIVND (reference sequence). The CDR3 region has the DNA TGTGCCAGTAGTCAGGGGCACACTGAAGCTTTCTTT. As protein: CASSQGHTEAFF.

The chain couples TRBV9 to TRBJ2-5; 10 bases are a match to TRBD2. The germline V gene encodes CDR1 SGDLS and CDR2 YYNGEE. Losses at the gene ends were 3 bases for V and 1 base for J; bases not matched to a gene: 3. The CDR3 is 15 residues long. The CDR3 protein is CASSEAGGRQETQYF. The CDR3 nucleotides read TGTGCCAGCAGCGAAGCGGGGGGGCGCCAAGAGACCCAGTACTTC. The full variable domain, its missing parts supplied by reference TRBV9 and TRBJ2-5, is DSGVTQTPKHLITATGQRVTLRCSPRSGDLSVYWYQQSLDQGLQFLIQYYNGEERAKGNILERFSAQQFPDLHSELNLSSLELGDSALYFCASSEAGGRQETQYFGPGTRLLVL.

The chain employs TRBV9 and TRBJ1-2; 7 bases are shared with TRBD1. The junction had 8 bases not matched to a gene; V was cut back by 3 bases and J by 3 bases. Germline-derived CDR1 and CDR2 are SGDLS and YYNGEE. The CDR3 extends over 15 amino acids. The CDR3 region is CASSAYGQADYGYTF. The CDR3 region has the DNA TGTGCCAGCAGCGCCTACGGACAGGCAGACTATGGCTACACCTTC.

This sequence joins TRBV29-1 and TRBJ2-3; D might be TRBD2 (8 bases). The V gene lost 8 bases and the J gene lost 0 bases, with 18 bases spanning the gap. Germline V gene data show CDR1 as SQVTM and CDR2 as ANQGSEA. The CDR3 runs 15 residues. CDR3 in DNA: TGCAGCCTCAGGGGGACGGGAGGGAGCACAGATACGCAGTATTTT. It codes for CSLRGTGGSTDTQYF.

The rearrangement uses TRBV5-4 and TRBJ1-5; D gene ambiguous. Germline V gene sequence: CDR1 SGHNT, CDR2 YYREEE (reference sequence). The V gene lost 0 bases and the J gene lost 7 bases, with 8 bases spanning the gap. The CDR3 is 13 amino acids. The CDR3 DNA sequence: TGTGCCAGCAGCTTGGACCCGAGACAGCCCCAGCATTTT. It encodes CASSLDPRQPQHF.

The chain uses TRBV27 and TRBJ1-6; 9 nucleotides agree with TRBD1. This CDR3 contains 15 residues. CDR1 and CDR2 (germline): MNHEY, SMNVEV (reference sequence). With V trimmed by 0 bases and J by 9 bases, 3 bases remained unmatched. CDR3 coding DNA: TGTGCCAGCAGTTTATCGGACAGGGGCTTTTCACCCCTCCACTTT. It translates to CASSLSDRGFSPLHF.